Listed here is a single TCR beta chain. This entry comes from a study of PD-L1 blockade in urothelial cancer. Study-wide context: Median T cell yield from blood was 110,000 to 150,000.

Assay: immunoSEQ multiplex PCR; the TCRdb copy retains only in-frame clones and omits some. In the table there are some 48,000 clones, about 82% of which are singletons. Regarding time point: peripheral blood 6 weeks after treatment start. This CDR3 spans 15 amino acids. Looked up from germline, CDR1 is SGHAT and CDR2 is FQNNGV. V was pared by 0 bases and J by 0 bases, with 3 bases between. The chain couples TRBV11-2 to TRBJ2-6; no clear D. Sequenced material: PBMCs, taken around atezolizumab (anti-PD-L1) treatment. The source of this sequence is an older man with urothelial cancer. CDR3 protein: CASSLDSSGANVLTF. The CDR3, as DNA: TGTGCCAGCAGCTTAGATAGCTCTGGGGCCAACGTCCTGACTTTC.